This T cell receptor (beta chain) was sequenced during a study of T-cell reconstitution after alpha-beta-depleted transplantation in children. This clonotype was seen repeatedly, ten times or more. The CDR3 extends over 12 amino acids. V shed 2 bases and J shed 7 bases, with 8 bases lying between them. The authors prepared the TCRbeta library with unique molecular identifiers. From the PCR reads, TCRdb called clonotypes with MiXCR, one entry per CDR3 protein. The repertoire holds 200,000 to 300,000 distinct CDR3 sequences, approximately 12% seen once, with around 2.8% in the top ten. The TCR sequence derives from a human donor who donated a stem cell graft to a child with acute lymphoblastic leukemia. The sequenced sample was PBMCs from the stem cell graft donor, obtained from the stem cell graft. The chain employs TRBV12-3 or TRBV12-4 and TRBJ1-2, with unresolved D. CDR3 amino acids: CASSLLRSGYTF. As DNA, the CDR3 is TGTGCCAGCAGTTTATTACGATCTGGCTACACCTTC.